Listed here are 9 T cell receptor beta chains from one sample, sequenced in a study of T cell responses to AZD1222 COVID-19 vaccine. Generated by immunoSEQ multiplex PCR, the TCRdb table keeps only in-frame clones and is missing some. The profile shows fewer than 110,000 clones, 91% of them singletons. Sequenced here: peripheral blood, sampled on day 0 of AZD1222 vaccination. The receptors come from an adult in good health.

This clone showed up just once. J is TRBJ1-4 and V is TRBV27, with 7 bases aligning to TRBD1. The V segment lost 8 bases and the J segment 5 bases; nucleotides outside the gene matches: 8. Germline-derived CDR1 and CDR2 are MNHEY and SMNVEV (reference sequence). The CDR3 totals 14 residues. CDR3 nucleotides: TGTGCCAGCCAGGGGGGGGGAGGAAATGAAAAACTGTTTTTT. Residues: CASQGGGGNEKLFF.

This chain connects TRBV29-1 to TRBJ2-3; 10 bases match TRBD1. Trimming at V came to 6 bases and at J to 3 bases, leaving 0 bases not matched to a gene. The CDR3 sequence is 12 residues long. CDR1 and CDR2 from the germline V gene are SQVTM and ANQGSEA. DNA for the CDR3: TGCAGCGTGGACAGGGGGACAGATACGCAGTATTTT. Its translation: CSVDRGTDTQYF.

The chain has TRBV12-3 or TRBV12-4 and TRBJ1-6; TRBD1 agrees at 7 bases. The CDR3 has 13 residues. The V and J ends lost 6 bases and 8 bases, in that order; junction bases with no gene match: 4. The CDR3, as DNA: TGTGCCAGCAGGAGAGGGACAGATTCACCCCTCCACTTT. Translating gives CASRRGTDSPLHF.

This clone turned up a few times. The rearrangement joins TRBV7-8 to TRBJ1-4; D is unclear. V was shortened by 4 bases and J by 2 bases, with 5 bases between the two germline ends. CDR3 size: 13 residues. Germline CDR1 reads SGHVS; CDR2 reads FQNEAQ. CDR3: CASSSRTNEKLFF. The DNA of the CDR3 is TGTGCCAGCAGCTCTCGGACTAATGAAAAACTGTTTTTT.

The CDR3 nucleotides read TGTGCCACTCAAGGGGGGAGTTATACCGGGGAGCTGTTTTTT. Amino acids: CATQGGSYTGELFF. The chain is built from TRBV9 and TRBJ2-2; D tentatively reads TRBD1 or TRBD2 (6 bases each). This CDR3 has 14 residues. The V gene lost 9 bases and the J gene lost 5 bases, with 17 bases spanning the gap. Germline CDR1 is SGDLS and CDR2 is YYNGEE.

V is TRBV28 and J is TRBJ1-2, with TRBD1 matching over 7 bases. The ends lost 3 bases at V and 2 bases at J; junction bases unmatched: 3. Germline CDR1 MDHEN, CDR2 SYDVKM. The CDR3 totals 14 residues. The CDR3 sequence is CASSLGQSNYGYTF. Written as DNA, the CDR3 is TGTGCCAGCAGTTTGGGACAGTCGAACTATGGCTACACCTTC.

The chain links TRBV5-1 to TRBJ1-6, with 7 positions matching TRBD1. Trimming removed 0 bases from V and 7 bases from J; junction bases left unmatched: 1. Germline lookup yields CDR1 SGHRS and CDR2 YFSETQ. CDR3 length: 14 amino acids. The DNA for the CDR3 is TGCGCCAGCAGCTTGGGACAGGGAAATTCACCCCTCCACTTT. Translation gives CASSLGQGNSPLHF.

V usage is TRBV3-1 (or the pseudogene TRBV3-2) and J usage is TRBJ2-1, with a weak D call TRBD2 (5 bases). V was trimmed by 0 bases and J by 1 base, leaving 10 bases between them. CDR1 is LGHDT and CDR2 is YNNKEL in the germline V gene (reference sequence). This CDR3 comprises 16 residues. CDR3 sequence (DNA): TGTGCCAGCAGCCAAGACTACGGGAAGTCCTACAATGAGCAGTTCTTC. As protein: CASSQDYGKSYNEQFF.

The J gene is TRBJ1-5, the V gene TRBV3-1 (or the pseudogene TRBV3-2); D gene unclear. This CDR3 is built from 14 residues. Germline V gives CDR1 LGHDT, CDR2 YNNKEL (reference sequence). The V end lost 1 base, the J end lost 0 bases, and 4 bases lay between the germline ends. Here the CDR3 reads CASSQGDSNQPQHF. CDR3 nucleotide sequence: TGTGCCAGCAGCCAAGGGGATAGCAATCAGCCCCAGCATTTT.